This is a list of T cell receptor beta chains from one sample in a study of OX40 agonist ivuxolimab in advanced cancers. Clones were read by immunoSEQ multiplex PCR, and TCRdb kept only the in-frame ones, dropping some. The sample has roughly 50,000 clones, roughly 89% seen once. The material was CD4+ or CD8+ T cells sorted from blood, obtained in a trial of the OX40 agonist ivuxolimab. These receptors were taken from an adult with an advanced solid tumor such as melanoma, head and neck, liver or kidney cancer. Each CDR3 is given with its conserved first and last residue. The D gene is left open where the match is weak. Rows give clone size only sometimes, using once, few, many, or a class for an expanded clone.

TRBV28	TRBD1	-	TRBJ2-7	CASSFWTGVSGEQYF	TGTGCCAGCAGTTTTTGGACAGGGGTGTCTGGGGAGCAGTACTTC
TRBV7-9	-	-	TRBJ1-2	CASSPRGPDEGYTF	TGTGCCAGCAGCCCCCGGGGGCCTGACGAGGGCTACACCTTC
TRBV2	-	-	TRBJ2-3	CASKIGTTDTQYF	TGTGCCAGCAAGATAGGAACCACAGATACGCAGTATTTT
TRBV6-5	TRBD2	once	TRBJ2-1	CASGPSGRHNEQFF	TGTGCCAGCGGTCCTAGCGGGAGGCACAATGAGCAGTTCTTC
TRBV29-1	TRBD1	-	TRBJ1-2	CSVEEGTGISYGYTF	TGCAGCGTTGAAGAAGGGACAGGGATATCCTATGGCTACACCTTC
TRBV5-1	-	-	TRBJ2-1	CASSSSDTLKQFF	TGCGCCAGCAGCTCCTCCGACACCCTCAAGCAGTTCTTC
TRBV28	-	-	TRBJ2-6	CASRKTGGANVLTF	TGTGCCAGCAGGAAGACAGGTGGGGCCAACGTCCTGACTTTC
TRBV5-1	-	-	TRBJ1-2	CASSLEGRGSDGYTF	TGCGCCAGCAGCTTGGAGGGCCGGGGGTCCGATGGCTACACCTTC
TRBV5-6	TRBD1	-	TRBJ2-7	CASSRTGSRSYEQYF	TGTGCCAGCAGCCGGACAGGGTCCCGCTCCTACGAGCAGTACTTC
TRBV9	-	-	TRBJ1-4	CASSESQGNGEKLFF	TGTGCCAGCAGCGAGAGTCAGGGAAATGGTGAAAAACTGTTTTTT
TRBV4-2	-	once	TRBJ1-1	CASSLLDSEAFF	TGTGCCAGCAGCTTGTTGGACAGTGAAGCTTTCTTT
TRBV2	TRBD1	once	TRBJ1-3	CASKYGTASGSTIYF	TGTGCCAGCAAGTATGGGACAGCCTCTGGAAGCACCATATATTTT
TRBV10-1	TRBD1	-	TRBJ2-7	CASSGDSGGQYF	TGCGCCAGCAGTGGGGACAGTGGCGGGCAGTACTTC
TRBV6-1	TRBD1	-	TRBJ2-5	CASSQRTGTETQYF	TGTGCCAGCAGTCAGAGGACAGGGACAGAGACCCAGTACTTC
TRBV5-1	-	-	TRBJ1-3	CASRRGVSGNTIYF	TGCGCCAGCAGACGCGGAGTCTCTGGAAACACCATATATTTT
TRBV6-6	-	-	TRBJ1-3	CASSYSGRSSGNTIYF	TGTGCCAGCAGTTACTCGGGCAGGAGCTCTGGAAACACCATATATTTT
TRBV2	TRBD1	-	TRBJ2-7	CASSTDRGPYEQYF	TGTGCCAGCAGTACCGACAGGGGGCCCTACGAGCAGTACTTC
TRBV9	-	-	TRBJ1-5	CASSVVPQGSKPQHF	TGTGCCAGCAGCGTAGTACCCCAGGGGAGCAAGCCCCAGCATTTT
TRBV15	-	-	TRBJ1-1	CATSRVTNTEAFF	TGTGCCACCAGCAGAGTGACGAACACTGAAGCTTTCTTT
TRBV5-1	-	-	TRBJ2-2	CASSWTESNTGELFF	TGCGCCAGCAGCTGGACAGAATCGAACACCGGGGAGCTGTTTTTT
TRBV28	-	few	TRBJ2-1	CASSSVSDEQFF	TGTGCCAGCAGTTCCGTCTCCGATGAGCAGTTCTTC
TRBV2	TRBD1	few	TRBJ2-7	CASSDLVGTGSEQYF	TGTGCCAGCAGTGATTTAGTCGGGACAGGGAGTGAGCAGTACTTC
TRBV30	-	few	TRBJ2-5	CAWNRKTVGETQYF	TGTGCCTGGAACAGGAAGACGGTGGGAGAGACCCAGTACTTC
TRBV27	-	-	TRBJ2-1	CASSLRNEQFF	TGTGCCAGCAGTCTCAGGAATGAGCAGTTCTTC
TRBV7-9	-	-	TRBJ2-3	CASSLGTEKDTQYF	TGTGCCAGCAGCTTAGGAACAGAGAAAGATACGCAGTATTTT
TRBV21-1	-	-	TRBJ1-1	CASLSAVNTEAFF	TGTGCCAGCCTGTCAGCGGTGAACACTGAAGCTTTCTTT
TRBV28	TRBD1	once	TRBJ2-7	CASSSPGQGASEQYF	TGTGCCAGCAGTTCCCCGGGACAGGGGGCTAGCGAGCAGTACTTC
TRBV28	TRBD1	-	TRBJ1-1	CASSPRDRGRDVDTEAFF	TGTGCCAGCAGTCCGCGGGACAGGGGGCGCGATGTGGACACTGAAGCTTTCTTT
TRBV19	TRBD2	-	TRBJ2-7	CASTLTSGSRYEQYF	TGTGCCAGTACCCTTACTAGCGGGAGTAGGTACGAGCAGTACTTC
TRBV7-9	TRBD2	-	TRBJ2-2	CASSGSGTGIGELFF	TGTGCCAGCAGTGGGAGCGGGACGGGGATCGGGGAGCTGTTTTTT
TRBV9	-	-	TRBJ2-5	CASSSPAAGFGGETQYF	TGTGCCAGCAGCTCACCCGCGGCGGGGTTCGGGGGAGAGACCCAGTACTTC
TRBV7-9	-	-	TRBJ1-5	CASSRMDQPQHF	TGTGCCAGCAGCCGCATGGACCAGCCCCAGCATTTT
TRBV2	TRBD2	-	TRBJ2-3	CATGLAASTDTQYF	TGTGCCACTGGACTAGCTGCTAGCACAGATACGCAGTATTTT
TRBV5-5	-	-	TRBJ2-7	CASSPLGETSYEQYF	TGTGCCAGCAGCCCCCTTGGGGAGACCTCCTACGAGCAGTACTTC
TRBV6-1	-	-	TRBJ2-3	CASSPGQTSTDTQYF	TGTGCCAGCAGCCCCGGGCAGACTAGCACAGATACGCAGTATTTT
TRBV13	-	-	TRBJ2-5	CASSLRGGETQYF	TGTGCCAGCAGCCTTCGAGGGGGGGAGACCCAGTACTTC
TRBV29-1	TRBD1	-	TRBJ1-5	CSVVDRGLNQPQHF	TGCAGCGTTGTAGACAGGGGACTTAATCAGCCCCAGCATTTT
TRBV27	TRBD2	few	TRBJ2-3	CASTETKRTSGGTDTQYF	TGTGCCAGCACCGAAACGAAAAGAACTAGCGGGGGCACAGATACGCAGTATTTT
TRBV2	-	-	TRBJ2-7	CASSEISPSSYEQYF	TGTGCCAGCAGTGAAATCTCCCCCAGTTCCTACGAGCAGTACTTC
TRBV13	-	once	TRBJ2-3	CASSYTDTQYF	TGTGCCAGCAGCTACACAGATACGCAGTATTTT
TRBV10-3	-	-	TRBJ2-5	CAITDGIQETQYF	TGTGCCATCACTGACGGGATTCAAGAGACCCAGTACTTC